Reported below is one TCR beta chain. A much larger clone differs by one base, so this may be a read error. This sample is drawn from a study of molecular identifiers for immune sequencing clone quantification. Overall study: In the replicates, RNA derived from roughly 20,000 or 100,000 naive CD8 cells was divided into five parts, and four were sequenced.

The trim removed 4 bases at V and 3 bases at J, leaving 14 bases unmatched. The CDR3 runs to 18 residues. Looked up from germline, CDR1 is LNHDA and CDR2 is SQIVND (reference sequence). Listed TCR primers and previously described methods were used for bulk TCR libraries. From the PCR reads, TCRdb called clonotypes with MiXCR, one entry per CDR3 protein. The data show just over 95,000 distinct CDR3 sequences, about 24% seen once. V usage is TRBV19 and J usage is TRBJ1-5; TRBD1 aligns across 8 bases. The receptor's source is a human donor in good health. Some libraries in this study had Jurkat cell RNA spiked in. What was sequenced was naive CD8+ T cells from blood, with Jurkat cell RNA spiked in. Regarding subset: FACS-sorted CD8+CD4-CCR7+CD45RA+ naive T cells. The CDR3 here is CASSSWAGGVLSNQPQHF. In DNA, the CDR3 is TGTGCCAGTAGTAGTTGGGCAGGGGGCGTTCTCTCCAATCAGCCCCAGCATTTT.